The 11 T cell receptor beta chains presented below share a single source sample, sequenced in a study of T cells in Graves' hyperthyroidism and ophthalmopathy. Amplified TCR beta CDR3 regions derived from RNA transcripts. RT-PCR in the first round (using the HTBI primer set) targeted the TCR CDR3. Using its own MiXCR run on the multiplex PCR reads, TCRdb lists one record per CDR3 protein. The top ten hold less than 15% of the sample, which has about 410,000 distinct CDR3 sequences, roughly 14% seen once. The sequenced sample was blood. The receptors shown here come from a man aged 18 to 35 with Graves' ophthalmopathy.

The J gene is TRBJ2-1, the V gene TRBV15; D is uncertain. Trimming left V 3 bases short and J 4 bases short, with 13 bases between. The CDR3 is 15 amino acids. Germline CDR1 and CDR2: LNHNV and YYDKDF (reference sequence). This CDR3 reads CATSSAPSVYNEQFF. The DNA of the CDR3 is TGTGCCACCAGCAGTGCGCCTTCCGTGTACAATGAGCAGTTCTTC.

This clonotype was detected only a few times. The CDR3 end shows no conserved phenylalanine or tryptophan, and so a read error is likely. This chain uses TRBV6-6 with TRBJ1-6; D unresolved. V lost 3 bases and J lost 3, with 9 bases in between. The CDR3 sequence is 15 residues long. The germline V gene encodes CDR1 MNHNY and CDR2 SVGAGI (reference sequence). This CDR3 reads CASSYAVLYNSPLHL. The CDR3 coding sequence is TGTGCCAGCAGTTATGCAGTTCTCTATAATTCACCCCTCCACCTT.

The sample holds a few counts of this clonotype. The chain is built from TRBV27 and TRBJ2-7, with a tentative D call TRBD2 (5 bases). This CDR3 comprises 13 residues. Per the germline V gene, CDR1 is MNHEY and CDR2 is SMNVEV (reference sequence). Trimming removed 5 bases from V and 3 bases from J, with 11 bases in between. CDR3 amino acids: CASSSGPIYEQYF. CDR3 bases: TGTGCCAGCAGTAGCGGACCCATCTACGAGCAGTACTTC.

In this sample, this clonotype turned up a few times. The chain joins TRBV6-1 to TRBJ2-3; the match to TRBD2 covers 8 bases. In germline, CDR1 is MNHNS, CDR2 SASEGT. The J segment lost 3 bases and the V segment lost 6 bases, leaving 11 bases of the junction unmatched. This CDR3 region has 16 residues. The CDR3 is CASSPTPASGTDTQYF. CDR3 sequence (DNA): TGTGCCAGCAGCCCCACCCCAGCTAGCGGGACAGATACGCAGTATTTT.

This clonotype was recorded at least ten times. The V and J genes are TRBV18 and TRBJ1-3; 7 bases are a match to TRBD1. The CDR3 covers 15 residues. V lost 3 bases and J lost 2; bases outside the gene matches: 4. Germline CDR1 KGHSH, CDR2 LQKENI. CDR3 residues: CASSPRTGAGNTIYF. CDR3 in DNA: TGTGCCAGCTCACCTCGGACAGGAGCTGGAAACACCATATATTTT. The complete variable domain, with remaining parts taken from reference TRBV18 and TRBJ1-3, reads NAGVMQNPRHLVRRRGQEARLRCSPMKGHSHVYWYRQLPEEGLKFMVYLQKENIIDESGMPKERFSAEFPKEGPSILRIQQVVRGDSAAYFCASSPRTGAGNTIYFGEGSWLTVV.

This clonotype was recorded at least ten times. The chain carries TRBV7-3 and TRBJ2-1; the match to TRBD1 covers 8 bases. In germline, CDR1 is SGHTA, CDR2 FQGTGA. CDR3 size: 17 residues. Trimming took 1 base from V and 6 from J; bases not matched to a gene: 11. DNA for the CDR3: TGTGCCAGCAGCTTAAACCCCCCCGCGACAGGGGCCAATGAGCAGTTCTTC. Translating gives CASSLNPPATGANEQFF.

This clonotype showed up just a few times. The rearrangement uses TRBV7-6 and TRBJ2-5, with unresolved D. Trimming pared 8 bases from V and 5 bases from J, leaving 15 bases between. Germline V gene data show CDR1 as SGHVS and CDR2 as FNYEAQ. CDR3 size: 13 residues. CDR3 sequence (DNA): TGTGCCAGCGCGGCGGTAATGACGGAGACCCAGTACTTC. It encodes CASAAVMTETQYF.

About this clonotype: A much larger clone lies one base from this, so it may be a read error. The J gene is TRBJ2-1, the V gene TRBV4-3, with 9 nucleotides matching TRBD2. CDR1 is LGHNA and CDR2 is YSLEER in the germline V gene. CDR3 size: 17 residues. The ends lost 4 bases at V and 10 bases at J; junction bases unmatched: 17. The CDR3 DNA is TGCGCCAGCAGCCGAGTCCCCGTGCGGCGGGAGGGGGGGGAGCAGTTCTTC. It encodes CASSRVPVRREGGEQFF.

The sample holds many counts of this clonotype. The rearrangement joins TRBV29-1 to TRBJ2-7; TRBD1 aligns across 8 bases. This CDR3 contains 13 residues. The V gene end was trimmed by 5 bases and the J gene end by 4 bases; junction bases not matched to a gene: 7. Germline loops: CDR1 SQVTM, CDR2 ANQGSEA. DNA of the CDR3: TGCAGCGTTAGGGGACAGGCTTTGTACGAGCAGTACTTC. This translates into CSVRGQALYEQYF.

This clonotype came up many times. The chain employs TRBV20-1 and TRBJ2-5, with 11 bases aligning to TRBD2. J lost 2 bases, V lost 1 base, and 3 bases had no gene match. The CDR3 is 15 residues long. Germline values: CDR1 DFQATT, CDR2 SNEGSKA (reference sequence). This chain's CDR3 is CSARGTSGLQETQYF. The CDR3 DNA is TGCAGTGCTAGAGGGACTAGCGGGCTTCAAGAGACCCAGTACTTC.

This clonotype was found many times. The chain joins TRBV7-2 to TRBJ2-3; 12 nucleotides line up with TRBD2. The CDR3 extends over 15 amino acids. V gave up 8 bases and J gave up 1 base; unmatched junction bases: 4. Per germline, CDR1 SGHTA and CDR2 FQGNSA. This CDR3 reads CASYPSGGGTDTQYF. The CDR3 bases are TGTGCCAGCTACCCTAGCGGGGGGGGCACAGATACGCAGTATTTT.